Listed below are T cell receptor beta chains from one sample, sequenced in a study of shared clonotypes between healthy human individuals. Assay: immunoSEQ multiplex PCR; the TCRdb copy retains only in-frame clones and omits some. Of about 980,000 clones in the sample, 76% were seen once. Sequences were obtained from memory CD4+ T cells sorted from blood. The receptors shown here come from a young man in good health. The CDR3 runs from the conserved cysteine through the conserved F or W. Each record gives: J gene, D gene, clone size, V gene, CDR3 DNA, CDR3 protein. D genes are given only for firm matches. Expanded clones get a size class; other rows say once, few or many, or leave the size out.

j_call: TRBJ1-5
d_call: NA
clone_size: NA
v_call: TRBV27
cdr3_nt: TGTGCCAGCAGTAAAGGGTCCTTTGGCAATCAGCCCCAGCATTTT
cdr3_aa: CASSKGSFGNQPQHF

j_call: TRBJ2-7
d_call: TRBD2
clone_size: NA
v_call: TRBV10-2
cdr3_nt: TGCGCCAGCAGTCTGTCACTAGCGGGCTCCTACGAGCAGTACTTC
cdr3_aa: CASSLSLAGSYEQYF

j_call: TRBJ2-5
d_call: NA
clone_size: NA
v_call: TRBV5-6
cdr3_nt: TGTGCCAGCAGCTGGGAGGAACAAGAGACCCAGTACTTC
cdr3_aa: CASSWEEQETQYF

j_call: TRBJ2-5
d_call: TRBD2
clone_size: once
v_call: TRBV6-1
cdr3_nt: TGTGCCAGCAGTGAACCCGGGACTAGCGGGAGAGAAGAGACCCAGTACTTC
cdr3_aa: CASSEPGTSGREETQYF

j_call: TRBJ1-5
d_call: NA
clone_size: NA
v_call: TRBV30
cdr3_nt: TGTGCCTGGAGTGGCCGGGGCAATCAGCCCCAGCATTTT
cdr3_aa: CAWSGRGNQPQHF

j_call: TRBJ2-3
d_call: NA
clone_size: NA
v_call: TRBV5-1
cdr3_nt: TGCGCCAGCAGCCCCAGGGGGGGTAGCGGGAGCACAGATACGCAGTATTTT
cdr3_aa: CASSPRGGSGSTDTQYF

j_call: TRBJ2-3
d_call: TRBD2
clone_size: NA
v_call: TRBV7-2
cdr3_nt: TGTGCCAGCAGCTTGGGAAGCGGGAGCACTTCAGATACGCAGTATTTT
cdr3_aa: CASSLGSGSTSDTQYF

j_call: TRBJ2-1
d_call: NA
clone_size: NA
v_call: TRBV5-1
cdr3_nt: TGCGCCAGCAGCTTGGCGGGGCTCAATGAGCAGTTCTTC
cdr3_aa: CASSLAGLNEQFF

j_call: TRBJ2-7
d_call: NA
clone_size: few
v_call: TRBV6-1
cdr3_nt: TGTGCCAGCAGTGAAAAGATGTCAGGGGGGGAGCAGTACTTC
cdr3_aa: CASSEKMSGGEQYF

j_call: TRBJ2-3
d_call: NA
clone_size: many
v_call: TRBV7-2
cdr3_nt: TGTGCCAGCAGCCCAACAGTGGGGGGCACAGATACGCAGTATTTT
cdr3_aa: CASSPTVGGTDTQYF

j_call: TRBJ2-5
d_call: NA
clone_size: NA
v_call: TRBV6-1
cdr3_nt: TGTGCCAGCAGTGGAGACACGTTCCAAGAGACCCAGTACTTC
cdr3_aa: CASSGDTFQETQYF

j_call: TRBJ1-2
d_call: NA
clone_size: NA
v_call: TRBV18
cdr3_nt: TGTGCCAGCTCACCGACGGGACCTAACTATGGCTACACCTTC
cdr3_aa: CASSPTGPNYGYTF

j_call: TRBJ2-1
d_call: NA
clone_size: NA
v_call: TRBV9
cdr3_nt: TGTGCCAGCAGCGTAGCAGGGGGGATAGGTGAGCAGTTCTTC
cdr3_aa: CASSVAGGIGEQFF

j_call: TRBJ2-7
d_call: NA
clone_size: NA
v_call: TRBV7-2
cdr3_nt: TGTGCCAGCAGCCTCCCCTCCGGGGGCGCTCAGCAGTACTTC
cdr3_aa: CASSLPSGGAQQYF

j_call: TRBJ1-5
d_call: NA
clone_size: NA
v_call: TRBV5-1
cdr3_nt: TGCGCCAGCAGCCGGGAATCGGGAGGGGAGCAGCCCCAGCATTTT
cdr3_aa: CASSRESGGEQPQHF

j_call: TRBJ2-1
d_call: TRBD2
clone_size: NA
v_call: TRBV19
cdr3_nt: TGTGCCAGTAGTATCCGGGCGGGAGCGGGAGGGTATAATGAGCAGTTCTTC
cdr3_aa: CASSIRAGAGGYNEQFF

j_call: TRBJ2-7
d_call: NA
clone_size: once
v_call: TRBV7-3
cdr3_nt: TGTGCCAGCAGCTCTTTTACAGGGAACGAGCAGTACTTC
cdr3_aa: CASSSFTGNEQYF

j_call: TRBJ1-2
d_call: NA
clone_size: few
v_call: TRBV20-1
cdr3_nt: TGCAGTGCTGCGGACAGTGGCTACACCTTC
cdr3_aa: CSAADSGYTF

j_call: TRBJ2-7
d_call: TRBD2
clone_size: once
v_call: TRBV2
cdr3_nt: TGTGCCAGCAGGCGAAGTCCCCTAGCGGGGAAGGACGAGCAGTACTTC
cdr3_aa: CASRRSPLAGKDEQYF

j_call: TRBJ2-6
d_call: NA
clone_size: NA
v_call: TRBV5-1
cdr3_nt: TGCGCCAGCAGCTGGGGGTCTGCTGGGGCCAACGTCCTGACTTTC
cdr3_aa: CASSWGSAGANVLTF